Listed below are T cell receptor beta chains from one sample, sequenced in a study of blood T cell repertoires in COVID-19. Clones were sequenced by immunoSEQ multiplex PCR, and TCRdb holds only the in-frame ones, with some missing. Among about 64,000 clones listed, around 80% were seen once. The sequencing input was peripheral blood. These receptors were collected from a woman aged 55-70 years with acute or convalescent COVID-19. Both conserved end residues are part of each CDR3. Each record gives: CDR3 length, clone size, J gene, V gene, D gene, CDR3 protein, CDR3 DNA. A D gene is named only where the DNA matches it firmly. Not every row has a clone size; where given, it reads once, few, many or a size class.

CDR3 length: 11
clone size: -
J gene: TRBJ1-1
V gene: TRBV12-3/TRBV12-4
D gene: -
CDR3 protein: CASSLRGEAFF
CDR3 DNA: TGTGCCAGCAGTTTACGGGGTGAAGCTTTCTTT

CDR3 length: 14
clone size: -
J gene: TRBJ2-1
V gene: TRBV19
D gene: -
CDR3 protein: CASSMGQSYNEQFF
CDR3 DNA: TGTGCCAGTAGTATGGGACAATCGTACAATGAGCAGTTCTTC

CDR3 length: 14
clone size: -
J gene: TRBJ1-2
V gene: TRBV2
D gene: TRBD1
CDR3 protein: CASKGQGRDYGYTF
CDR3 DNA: TGTGCCAGCAAGGGACAGGGGAGGGACTATGGCTACACCTTC

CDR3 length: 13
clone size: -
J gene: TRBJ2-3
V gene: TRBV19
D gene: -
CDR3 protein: CASSATGKDTQYF
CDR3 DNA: TGTGCCAGTAGTGCGACGGGGAAAGATACGCAGTATTTT

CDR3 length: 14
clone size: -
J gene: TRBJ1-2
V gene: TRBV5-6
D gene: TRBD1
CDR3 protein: CASSYYDREDGYTF
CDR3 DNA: TGTGCCAGCAGCTACTACGACAGGGAAGATGGCTACACCTTC

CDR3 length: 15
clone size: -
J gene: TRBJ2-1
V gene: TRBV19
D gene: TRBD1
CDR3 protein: CASTIGVTGGNEQFF
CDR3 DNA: TGTGCCAGTACCATTGGTGTAACAGGGGGAAATGAGCAGTTCTTC

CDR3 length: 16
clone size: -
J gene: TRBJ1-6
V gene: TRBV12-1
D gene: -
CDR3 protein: CASRGGREKYNSPLHF
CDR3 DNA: TGTGCCAGCAGGGGGGGAAGGGAAAAATATAATTCACCCCTCCACTTT

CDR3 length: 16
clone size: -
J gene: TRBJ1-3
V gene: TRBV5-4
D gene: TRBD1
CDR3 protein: CASSYRTGTSGNTIYF
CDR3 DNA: TGTGCCAGCAGCTACCGGACAGGGACTAGCGGAAACACCATATATTTT

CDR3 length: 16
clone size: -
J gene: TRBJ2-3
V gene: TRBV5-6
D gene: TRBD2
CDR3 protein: CASSPGLAELTDTQYF
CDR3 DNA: TGTGCCAGCAGCCCGGGACTAGCGGAACTCACAGATACGCAGTATTTT

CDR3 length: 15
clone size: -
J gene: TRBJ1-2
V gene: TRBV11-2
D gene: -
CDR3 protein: CASSLESAGFYGYTF
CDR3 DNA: TGTGCCAGCAGCTTAGAATCAGCAGGGTTCTATGGCTACACCTTC

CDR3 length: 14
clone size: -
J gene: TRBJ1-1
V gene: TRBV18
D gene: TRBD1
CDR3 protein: CASSPGQVFTEAFF
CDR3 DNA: TGTGCCAGCTCACCTGGACAGGTTTTCACTGAAGCTTTCTTT

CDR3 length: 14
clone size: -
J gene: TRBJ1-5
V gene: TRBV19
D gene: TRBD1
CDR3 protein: CASSSDRADQPQHF
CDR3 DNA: TGTGCCAGTAGTTCCGACAGGGCAGATCAGCCCCAGCATTTT

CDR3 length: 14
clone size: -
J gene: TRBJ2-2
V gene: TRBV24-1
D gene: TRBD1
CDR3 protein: CATSPTGITGELFF
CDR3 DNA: TGTGCCACCAGCCCGACAGGGATCACCGGGGAGCTGTTTTTT

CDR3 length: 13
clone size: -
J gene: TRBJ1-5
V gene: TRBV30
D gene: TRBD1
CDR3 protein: CAWGGQGNQPQHF
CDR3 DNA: TGTGCCTGGGGGGGACAGGGCAATCAGCCCCAGCATTTT

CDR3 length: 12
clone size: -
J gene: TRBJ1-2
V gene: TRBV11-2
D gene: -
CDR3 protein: CASSLAEGGYTF
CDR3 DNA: TGTGCCAGCAGCTTAGCGGAGGGCGGCTACACCTTC

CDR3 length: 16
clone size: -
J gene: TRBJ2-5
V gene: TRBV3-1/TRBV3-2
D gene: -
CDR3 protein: CASSQAYGGRGETQYF
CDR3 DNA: TGTGCCAGCAGCCAAGCATATGGGGGCCGGGGAGAGACCCAGTACTTC

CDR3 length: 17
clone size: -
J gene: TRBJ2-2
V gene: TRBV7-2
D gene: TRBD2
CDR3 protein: CASSLKASGGHTGELFF
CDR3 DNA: TGTGCCAGCAGCTTAAAAGCTAGCGGGGGGCACACCGGGGAGCTGTTTTTT

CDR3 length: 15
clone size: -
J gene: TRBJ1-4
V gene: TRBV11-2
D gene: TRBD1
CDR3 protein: CASSLNDRVGEKLFF
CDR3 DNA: TGTGCCAGCAGCCTCAATGACAGGGTGGGGGAAAAACTGTTTTTT

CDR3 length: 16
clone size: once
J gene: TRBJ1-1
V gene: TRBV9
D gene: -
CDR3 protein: CASSGLGGVGSTEAFF
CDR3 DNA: TGTGCCAGCAGCGGACTTGGTGGGGTTGGGAGCACTGAAGCTTTCTTT

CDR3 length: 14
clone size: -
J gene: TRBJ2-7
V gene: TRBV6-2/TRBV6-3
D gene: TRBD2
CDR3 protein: CASSGLAVSYEQYF
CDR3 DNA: TGTGCCAGCAGTGGACTAGCGGTCTCCTACGAGCAGTACTTC

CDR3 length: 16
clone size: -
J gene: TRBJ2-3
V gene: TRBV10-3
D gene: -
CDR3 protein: CAGSAEVSRPTDTQYF
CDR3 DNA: TGTGCCGGGTCTGCCGAGGTGTCAAGGCCCACAGATACGCAGTATTTT

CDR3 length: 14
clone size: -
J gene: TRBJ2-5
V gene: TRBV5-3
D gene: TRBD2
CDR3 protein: CARSLVRGAETQYF
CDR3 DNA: TGTGCCAGAAGCTTGGTGCGGGGGGCCGAGACCCAGTACTTC

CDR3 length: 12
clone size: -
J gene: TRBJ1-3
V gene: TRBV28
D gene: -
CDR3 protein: CASSLGGNTIYF
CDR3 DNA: TGTGCCAGCAGTTTAGGGGGGAACACCATATATTTT

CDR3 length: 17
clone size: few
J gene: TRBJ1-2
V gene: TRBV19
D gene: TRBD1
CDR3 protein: CASSVGGLTGINYGYTF
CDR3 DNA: TGTGCCAGTAGTGTCGGGGGATTGACAGGGATTAACTATGGCTACACCTTC

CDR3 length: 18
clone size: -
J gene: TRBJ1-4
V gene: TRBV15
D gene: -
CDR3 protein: CATSRDRFTGEEEEKLFF
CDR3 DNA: TGTGCCACCAGCAGAGATCGGTTTACGGGGGAGGAGGAAGAAAAACTGTTTTTT

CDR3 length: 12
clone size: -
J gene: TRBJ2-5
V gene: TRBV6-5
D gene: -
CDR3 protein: CASNKLQETQYF
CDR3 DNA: TGTGCCAGCAATAAGCTCCAAGAGACCCAGTACTTC

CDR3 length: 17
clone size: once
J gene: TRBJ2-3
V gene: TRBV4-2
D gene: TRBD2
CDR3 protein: CASSLQGASGNTDTQYF
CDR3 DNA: TGTGCCAGCAGCCTCCAAGGGGCTAGCGGGAACACAGATACGCAGTATTTT

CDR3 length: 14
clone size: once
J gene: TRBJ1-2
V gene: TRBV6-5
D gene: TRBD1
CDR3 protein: CASSYSDRGYGYTF
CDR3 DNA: TGTGCCAGCAGTTACTCTGACAGGGGCTATGGCTACACCTTC

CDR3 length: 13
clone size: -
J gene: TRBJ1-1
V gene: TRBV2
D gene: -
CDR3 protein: CASSEQQNTEAFF
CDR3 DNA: TGTGCCAGCAGTGAACAACAGAACACTGAAGCTTTCTTT

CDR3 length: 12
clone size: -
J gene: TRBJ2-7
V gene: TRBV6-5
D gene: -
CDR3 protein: CASGRDSYEQYF
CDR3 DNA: TGTGCCAGCGGGCGGGACAGCTACGAGCAGTACTTC

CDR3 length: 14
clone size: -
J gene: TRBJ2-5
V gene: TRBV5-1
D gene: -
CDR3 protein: CASETLGGGETQYF
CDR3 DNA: TGCGCCAGCGAAACCCTAGGGGGGGGAGAGACCCAGTACTTC

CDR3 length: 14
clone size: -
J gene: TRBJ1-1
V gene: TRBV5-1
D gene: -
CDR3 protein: CASSLAGQVTEAFF
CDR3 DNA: TGCGCCAGCAGCTTGGCGGGACAAGTCACTGAAGCTTTCTTT

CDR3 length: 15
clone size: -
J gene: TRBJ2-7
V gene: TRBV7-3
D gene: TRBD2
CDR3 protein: CASSLSASGRYEQYF
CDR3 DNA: TGTGCCAGCAGCTTATCGGCTAGCGGGAGATACGAGCAGTACTTC

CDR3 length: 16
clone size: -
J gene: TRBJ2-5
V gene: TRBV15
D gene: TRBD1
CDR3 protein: CATSRGTGVLQETQYF
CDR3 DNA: TGTGCCACCAGCAGAGGAACAGGGGTGTTACAAGAGACCCAGTACTTC

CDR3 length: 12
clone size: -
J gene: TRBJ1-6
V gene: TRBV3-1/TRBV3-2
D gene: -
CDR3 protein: CASSPGNSPLHF
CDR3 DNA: TGTGCCAGCAGCCCGGGGAATTCACCCCTCCACTTT

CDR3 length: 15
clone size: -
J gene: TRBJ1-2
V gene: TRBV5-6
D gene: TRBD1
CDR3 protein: CASSLTGGEGYGYTF
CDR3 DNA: TGTGCCAGCAGCTTGACAGGGGGCGAGGGCTATGGCTACACCTTC

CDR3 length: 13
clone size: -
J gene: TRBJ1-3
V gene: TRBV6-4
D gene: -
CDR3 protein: CASSAGAGNTIYF
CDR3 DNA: TGTGCCAGCAGTGCAGGGGCTGGAAACACCATATATTTT

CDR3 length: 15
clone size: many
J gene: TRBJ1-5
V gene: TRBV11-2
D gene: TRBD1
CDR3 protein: CASSLEAGGGQPQHF
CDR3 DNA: TGTGCCAGCAGCTTAGAGGCAGGGGGAGGTCAGCCCCAGCATTTT